These 32 T cell receptor beta chains originate from one sample sequenced in a study of T cell responses to AZD1222 COVID-19 vaccine. Generated by immunoSEQ multiplex PCR, the TCRdb table keeps only in-frame clones and is missing some. Of some 86,000 clones in the sample, 88% were seen once. The sample was peripheral blood, taken 28 days after the second AZD1222 dose. All receptors derive from an adult who received the AZD1222 COVID-19 vaccine.

V is TRBV2 and J is TRBJ2-3; the match to TRBD1 covers 7 bases. Per the germline V gene, CDR1 is SNHLY and CDR2 is FYNNEI. The CDR3 totals 15 residues. V lost 6 bases, J lost 2 bases, and 8 bases stayed unmatched. In DNA, the CDR3 is TGTGCCAGCAGGATACAGGGGATACTCACAGATACGCAGTATTTT. Translating it yields CASRIQGILTDTQYF.

The DNA of the CDR3 is TGTGCCAGCAGTAACGGGGGGCCTGGAAACACCATATATTTT. Its protein product is CASSNGGPGNTIYF. The chain couples TRBV6-8 to TRBJ1-3, with D possibly TRBD1 on 6 matching bases. Germline V gene lookup returns CDR1 MNHGY and CDR2 SAAAGT. This CDR3 has 14 amino acids. Trimming removed 5 bases at V and 2 bases at J, with 10 bases between.

The gene calls are TRBV7-2 and TRBJ2-5; TRBD2 matches at 10 bases. Germline V gives CDR1 SGHTA, CDR2 FQGNSA. V was clipped by 3 bases and J by 5 bases; unmatched bases: 6. This CDR3 is built from 15 residues. In DNA form, the CDR3 reads TGTGCCAGCAGCTTGCTAGCGGGAGAGAGGGAGACCCAGTACTTC. It encodes CASSLLAGERETQYF.

The rearrangement links TRBV29-1 to TRBJ1-1, with D unclear. V lost 7 bases, J lost 2 bases, and 14 bases lay in between. This CDR3 comprises 13 residues. The germline CDR1 and CDR2 sequences are SQVTM and ANQGSEA. The CDR3 spells CSALLVSNTEAFF. The CDR3 region has the DNA TGCAGCGCTCTTTTGGTGTCAAACACTGAAGCTTTCTTT.

The V and J genes are TRBV2 and TRBJ1-4; D is possibly TRBD1 (6 bases). Germline V CDR1 and CDR2: SNHLY, FYNNEI. The CDR3 sequence is 14 residues long. Trimming left V 6 bases short and J 8 bases short, with 16 bases between. CDR3 nucleotides: TGTGCCAGCAGCAACAGGAGGAGGGGGGAAAAACTGTTTTTT. This encodes CASSNRRRGEKLFF.

J is TRBJ2-5 and V is TRBV27; TRBD1 matches 9 bases. The CDR3 totals 15 residues. CDR1 and CDR2 from the germline V gene are MNHEY and SMNVEV (reference sequence). Losses at the gene ends were 2 bases for V and 3 bases for J; bases not matched to a gene: 4. The CDR3 DNA follows: TGTGCCAGCAGTTTAGAGGGGACAGGGAAAGAGACCCAGTACTTC. It is translated as CASSLEGTGKETQYF.

The J gene is TRBJ2-3, the V gene TRBV5-1; D might be TRBD1 (6 bases). The CDR3 spans 15 residues. Germline CDR1 SGHRS, CDR2 YFSETQ. The V and J ends lost 4 bases and 0 bases respectively, with 12 bases between them. The CDR3 protein is CASSQGTTSTDTQYF. The CDR3 DNA is TGCGCCAGCAGCCAGGGGACCACTAGCACAGATACGCAGTATTTT. Based on the CDR3 plus reference TRBV5-1 and TRBJ2-3, the full variable domain is KAGVTQTPRYLIKTRGQQVTLSCSPISGHRSVSWYQQTPGQGLQFLFEYFSETQRNKGNFPGRFSGRQFSNSRSEMNVSTLELGDSALYLCASSQGTTSTDTQYFGPGTRLTVL.

V gene TRBV7-9 combines with J gene TRBJ2-5, with unresolved D. V lost 3 bases and J 4 bases, leaving 6 bases between the germline ends. Germline V gene sequence: CDR1 SEHNR, CDR2 FQNEAQ (reference sequence). The CDR3 is 12 amino acids. The DNA of the CDR3 is TGTGCCAGCAGCTTTTTAGTAGAGACCCAGTACTTC. Translated, it gives CASSFLVETQYF.

Only one count was recorded for this clone. The CDR3 protein is CSVEMGEWETEAFF. The CDR3 coding sequence is TGCAGCGTTGAAATGGGGGAGTGGGAGACTGAAGCTTTCTTT. The chain carries TRBV29-1 and TRBJ1-1, with D maybe TRBD1 (5 bases). The CDR3 totals 14 residues. Germline loops: CDR1 SQVTM, CDR2 ANQGSEA. Trimming pared 2 bases from V and 5 bases from J, leaving 15 bases between.

The rearrangement links TRBV6-5 to TRBJ2-1; 10 bases map to TRBD2. V lost 2 bases and J lost 8; bases outside the gene matches: 6. Germline CDR1 reads MNHEY; CDR2 reads SVGAGI. This CDR3 contains 15 residues. CDR3 coding DNA: TGTGCCAGCAGTTACCTTAGCGGGGGGTTTTATGAGCAGTTCTTC. Protein sequence: CASSYLSGGFYEQFF.

This chain connects TRBV30 to TRBJ1-2, with 9 nucleotides matching TRBD1. The CDR3 runs 14 residues. V gave up 4 bases and J gave up 1 base; unmatched junction bases: 4. From germline, CDR1 is GTSNPN and CDR2 SVGIG (reference sequence). The CDR3 DNA reads TGTGCCTGGATCACAGGGGGCATTAACTATGGCTACACCTTC. Translating gives CAWITGGINYGYTF.

This clone was seen once. The rearrangement joins TRBV12-5 to TRBJ2-7, with 8 bases that match TRBD1. J lost 4 bases, V lost 2 bases, and 10 bases had no gene match. The CDR3 covers 16 residues. The germline CDR1 and CDR2 sequences are LGHNT and FRNRAP. CDR3 sequence: CASGLTSTGAPYEQYF. The CDR3 region has the DNA TGTGCTAGTGGTTTGACATCGACAGGGGCTCCGTACGAGCAGTACTTC.

The rearrangement uses TRBV7-2 and TRBJ2-2; no clear D. This CDR3 has 14 residues. V was clipped by 3 bases and J by 6 bases, with 11 bases between them. Germline V gene lookup returns CDR1 SGHTA and CDR2 FQGNSA. CDR3 sequence reads: CASSFEVYAGELFF. In DNA, the CDR3 is TGTGCCAGCAGCTTTGAGGTATATGCCGGGGAGCTGTTTTTT.

This chain connects TRBV4-3 to TRBJ2-3; no firm D call. Trimming removed 0 bases from V and 1 base from J, with 8 bases in between. Germline values: CDR1 LGHNA, CDR2 YSLEER. The CDR3 runs 15 residues. CDR3 region: CASSQEDGRTDTQYF. The CDR3 DNA is TGCGCCAGCAGCCAAGAAGACGGACGCACAGATACGCAGTATTTT.

This clone occurred once. The chain carries TRBV6-5 and TRBJ1-6; D is uncertain. V shed 2 bases and J shed 0 bases, with 8 bases lying between them. Per the germline V gene, CDR1 is MNHEY and CDR2 is SVGAGI. This CDR3 contains 16 residues. The CDR3, as DNA: TGTGCCAGCAGTTACGACCCTAGCTCCTATAATTCACCCCTCCACTTT. Encoded protein: CASSYDPSSYNSPLHF.

This clone was observed once. The rearrangement links TRBV7-6 to TRBJ2-7; weak D call: TRBD2 (5 bases). Per the germline V gene, CDR1 is SGHVS and CDR2 is FNYEAQ. Between the trimmed V and J ends, which lost 5 bases and 5 bases, there was a span of 10 bases. The CDR3 totals 12 residues. The CDR3 spells CASSLSEDEQYF. In nucleotides, the CDR3 is TGTGCCAGCAGCCTTAGCGAGGACGAGCAGTACTTC.

CDR3 nucleotide sequence: TGTGCCAGCGCAGGGCTCTCTGGAAACACCATATATTTT. This translates into CASAGLSGNTIYF. V usage is TRBV2 and J usage is TRBJ1-3, with D tentatively TRBD1 (5 bases). The germline V gene has CDR1 SNHLY and CDR2 FYNNEI. Trimming removed 8 bases at V and 0 bases at J, with 8 bases between. This CDR3 comprises 13 residues.

This chain uses TRBV5-1 with TRBJ1-2; D gene unclear. V was shortened by 0 bases and J by 1 base, with 10 bases between the two germline ends. The germline gives CDR1 SGHRS, CDR2 YFSETQ. CDR3 length: 15 residues. The CDR3 sequence is CASSLDWANNYGYTF. Here the CDR3 DNA reads TGCGCCAGCAGCTTGGACTGGGCTAATAACTATGGCTACACCTTC.

This clone was counted once. The chain joins TRBV7-2 to TRBJ2-2; D unclear. Trimming pared 3 bases from V and 3 bases from J, leaving 2 bases between. Germline CDR1 is SGHTA and CDR2 is FQGNSA. The CDR3 sequence is 12 residues long. Here the CDR3 reads CASSFYTGELFF. The CDR3 nucleotides read TGTGCCAGCAGCTTCTACACCGGGGAGCTGTTTTTT.

The gene calls are TRBV12-3 or TRBV12-4 and TRBJ2-2; no clear D gene. CDR3 size: 12 residues. V lost 7 bases, J lost 6 bases, and 9 bases lay in between. The CDR3, as DNA: TGTGCCAGCAACGGGCTCTCCGGGGAGCTGTTTTTT. This gives the protein CASNGLSGELFF.

The CDR3 spells CAINGQYSNQPQHF. Here the CDR3 DNA reads TGTGCCATCAACGGACAGTATAGCAATCAGCCCCAGCATTTT. This chain connects TRBV10-3 to TRBJ1-5; D may be TRBD1 (6 bases). The CDR3 has 14 amino acids. CDR1 and CDR2 (germline): ENHRY, SYGVKD. Trimming took 7 bases from V and 0 from J, leaving 10 bases between them.

The rearrangement uses TRBV5-5 and TRBJ1-4; TRBD1 might be the D (5 bases). The length of the CDR3 is 15 residues. The V gene lost 4 bases and the J gene lost 2 bases, with 12 bases spanning the gap. Germline V gene data show CDR1 as SGHKS and CDR2 as YYEKEE (reference sequence). The CDR3 is CASSPPGLTNEKLFF. Here the CDR3 DNA reads TGTGCCAGCAGCCCTCCGGGACTGACTAATGAAAAACTGTTTTTT.

V usage is TRBV5-1 and J usage is TRBJ2-7; 12 positions match TRBD2. The CDR3 has 16 residues. Germline-derived CDR1 and CDR2 are SGHRS and YFSETQ. Trimming took 0 bases from V and 4 from J; bases not matched to a gene: 5. CDR3 protein: CASSLAASGRGYEQYF. The CDR3, as DNA: TGCGCCAGCAGCTTGGCCGCTAGCGGGAGGGGTTACGAGCAGTACTTC. Supplemented by reference TRBV5-1 and TRBJ2-7, the full variable domain reads KAGVTQTPRYLIKTRGQQVTLSCSPISGHRSVSWYQQTPGQGLQFLFEYFSETQRNKGNFPGRFSGRQFSNSRSEMNVSTLELGDSALYLCASSLAASGRGYEQYFGPGTRLTVT.

The gene calls are TRBV5-1 and TRBJ2-3; 8 bases are a match to TRBD2. Germline trimming cut 3 bases from V and 5 bases from J; bases unmatched to any gene: 8. This CDR3 comprises 15 residues. The germline gives CDR1 SGHRS, CDR2 YFSETQ. For the CDR3, the DNA is TGCGCCAGCAGCTCCCTTCGGGAGGGAGTAGATACGCAGTATTTT. As protein: CASSSLREGVDTQYF.

The chain combines TRBV9 with TRBJ2-5, with D perhaps matching TRBD2 (5 bases). The CDR3 sequence is 14 residues long. Germline V gene sequence: CDR1 SGDLS, CDR2 YYNGEE. The V end lost 4 bases, the J end lost 1 base, and 11 bases lay between the germline ends. CDR3 DNA: TGTGCCAGCAGCCCCTGGGAGCCCCAAGAGACCCAGTACTTC. Translated, it gives CASSPWEPQETQYF. The full variable domain, in which reference TRBV9 and TRBJ2-5 provide the parts outside the CDR3, is DSGVTQTPKHLITATGQRVTLRCSPRSGDLSVYWYQQSLDQGLQFLIQYYNGEERAKGNILERFSAQQFPDLHSELNLSSLELGDSALYFCASSPWEPQETQYFGPGTRLLVL.

The V gene is TRBV15, the J gene TRBJ2-3; D ambiguous. V was pared by 1 base and J by 5 bases, with 4 bases between. Germline CDR1 and CDR2: LNHNV and YYDKDF (reference sequence). The CDR3 is 12 amino acids. The DNA of the CDR3 is TGTGCCACCAGCAGAGGGATAGATACGCAGTATTTT. Translation gives CATSRGIDTQYF.

The sample holds one count of this clone. The gene calls are TRBV4-2 and TRBJ1-4, with D perhaps TRBD1 (5 bases). V was trimmed by 0 bases and J by 3 bases, leaving 8 bases between them. Germline-derived CDR1 and CDR2 are LGHNA and YNFKEQ. The CDR3 loop spans 15 amino acids. CDR3 DNA sequence: TGTGCCAGCAGCCAAGAGGGGGACGCTAATGAAAAACTGTTTTTT. Encoded protein: CASSQEGDANEKLFF.

This sequence joins TRBV6-2 or TRBV6-3 and TRBJ1-5, with D hard to call. V was clipped by 6 bases and J by 7 bases, with 16 bases between them. This CDR3 region has 14 residues. The germline V gene has CDR1 MNHEY and CDR2 SVGEGT. The CDR3: CASSPGGRRQPQHF. The CDR3 DNA reads TGTGCCAGCAGCCCCGGTGGGAGGCGGCAGCCCCAGCATTTT.

The V gene is TRBV28, the J gene TRBJ2-5, with D possibly being TRBD1 (6 bases). The CDR3 runs to 13 residues. Trimming removed 10 bases at V and 2 bases at J, with 14 bases between. CDR1 is MDHEN, CDR2 SYDVKM, per germline. The CDR3 sequence: CATIPDSQETQYF. In DNA form, the CDR3 reads TGTGCCACCATTCCGGACAGTCAAGAGACCCAGTACTTC.

As to this clone: Other DNA sequences within the sample encode an identical CDR3. The chain has TRBV2 and TRBJ2-3; D gene unclear. CDR1 is SNHLY, CDR2 FYNNEI, per germline. V was trimmed by 6 bases and J by 2 bases, leaving 3 bases between them. The CDR3 runs 11 residues. The CDR3 protein is CASRTTDTQYF. The CDR3 DNA is TGTGCCAGCAGAACCACAGATACGCAGTATTTT. Full variable domain (missing parts from reference TRBV2 and TRBJ2-3): EPEVTQTPSHQVTQMGQEVILRCVPISNHLYFYWYRQILGQKVEFLVSFYNNEISEKSEIFDDQFSVERPDGSNFTLKIRSTKLEDSAMYFCASRTTDTQYFGPGTRLTVL.

V usage is TRBV9 and J usage is TRBJ2-2; D might be TRBD2 (7 bases). The germline CDR1 and CDR2 sequences are SGDLS and YYNGEE. Trimming left V 3 bases short and J 5 bases short, with 14 bases between. CDR3 length equals 15 residues. CDR3 sequence: CASSEGGGPTGELFF. As DNA, the CDR3 is TGTGCCAGCAGCGAGGGGGGAGGGCCGACCGGGGAGCTGTTTTTT.

The chain couples TRBV2 to TRBJ2-1, with TRBD2 identical over 7 bases. There are 14 residues in the CDR3. Per the germline V gene, CDR1 is SNHLY and CDR2 is FYNNEI. V was pared by 10 bases and J by 6 bases, with 12 bases of the junction left unmatched. The CDR3: CATERSGTLNEQFF. The CDR3 DNA sequence: TGTGCCACCGAAAGGAGCGGGACCCTCAATGAGCAGTTCTTC. Complete variable domain (other parts from reference TRBV2 and TRBJ2-1): EPEVTQTPSHQVTQMGQEVILRCVPISNHLYFYWYRQILGQKVEFLVSFYNNEISEKSEIFDDQFSVERPDGSNFTLKIRSTKLEDSAMYFCATERSGTLNEQFFGPGTRLTVL.